Below are 32 T cell receptor beta chains sequenced from a single sample in a study of T cells after yellow fever vaccination. TCRdb redid the calling of the 5' RACE reads with MiXCR, one entry per CDR3 protein. The repertoire includes 300,000 to 350,000 distinct CDR3 sequences, 3.5% to 4.5% of them detected once, and roughly a fifth sits in the top ten. The specimen comprised PBMCs, sampled 15 days after the yellow fever booster vaccination. All receptors derive from a man aged 18 to 29 who received the YFV17D yellow fever vaccine.

This clonotype has just a few counts. CDR3 sequence: CASSQGLGHTQYF. For the CDR3, the DNA is TGTGCCAGCAGCCAAGGTTTGGGACATACGCAGTATTTT. This chain connects TRBV3-1 to TRBJ2-3; perhaps D is TRBD1 or TRBD2 (5 bases each). V shed 1 base and J shed 7 bases, with 9 bases lying between them. The length of the CDR3 is 13 residues. CDR1 LGHDT and CDR2 YNNKEL come from the germline V gene (reference sequence).

This clonotype appeared many times. The chain is built from TRBV5-1 and TRBJ2-3; D gene ambiguous. The germline V gene encodes CDR1 SGHRS and CDR2 YFSETQ. CDR3 size: 16 residues. Trimming pared 0 bases from V and 4 bases from J, leaving 15 bases between. CDR3 nucleotide sequence: TGCGCCAGCAGCTTGGGAAGGTCCAGGTCCGCAGATACGCAGTATTTT. The encoded protein is CASSLGRSRSADTQYF. Drawing the rest from reference TRBV5-1 and TRBJ2-3, the complete variable domain is KAGVTQTPRYLIKTRGQQVTLSCSPISGHRSVSWYQQTPGQGLQFLFEYFSETQRNKGNFPGRFSGRQFSNSRSEMNVSTLELGDSALYLCASSLGRSRSADTQYFGPGTRLTVL.

This clonotype was picked up many times. The V call is TRBV27, the J call TRBJ1-2, with a possible D match to TRBD1 (5 bases). V was cut by 2 bases and J by 6 bases, with 10 bases left in between. This CDR3 comprises 13 residues. Germline assignment: CDR1 MNHEY and CDR2 SMNVEV (reference sequence). CDR3 DNA sequence: TGTGCCAGCAGTTTACAGGGTAGTGATGGCTACACCTTC. It specifies CASSLQGSDGYTF.

This clonotype has only a few counts. The rearrangement links TRBV12-3 or TRBV12-4 to TRBJ1-5; 11 bases line up with TRBD1. The junction had 4 bases not matched to a gene; V was cut back by 4 bases and J by 5 bases. The CDR3 sequence is 15 residues long. This CDR3 is CASSWGDRGDQPQHF. CDR3 DNA sequence: TGTGCCAGCAGTTGGGGGGACAGGGGGGATCAGCCCCAGCATTTT.

The rearrangement links TRBV14 to TRBJ1-2, with 9 bases fitting TRBD1. Germline CDR1 and CDR2: SGHDN and FVKESK. The J segment lost 8 bases and the V segment lost 4 bases, leaving 8 bases of the junction unmatched. CDR3 length: 14 residues. The CDR3 coding sequence is TGTGCCAGCAGCCGGCTAACAGGGGGCGAGGGCTACACCTTC. The encoded protein is CASSRLTGGEGYTF.

This clonotype was found many times. CDR3 DNA sequence: TGCGCCAGCAGCCAGGGCTTGACAGGGGACTACGAGCAGTACTTC. It specifies CASSQGLTGDYEQYF. The chain employs TRBV4-1 and TRBJ2-7, with TRBD1 identical over 8 bases. Germline V lookup: CDR1 MGHRA, CDR2 YSYEKL. J was trimmed by 3 bases and V by 3 bases; bases with no gene match: 7. The CDR3 length is 15 residues.

The chain recombines TRBV5-1 with TRBJ1-1, with 8 bases aligning to TRBD1. This CDR3 is built from 12 residues. Germline trimming cut 4 bases from V and 10 bases from J; bases unmatched to any gene: 6. CDR1 SGHRS and CDR2 YFSETQ come from the germline V gene. CDR3 amino acids: CASSPGQGRAFF. In DNA form, the CDR3 reads TGCGCCAGCAGCCCCGGACAGGGACGAGCTTTCTTT.

This clonotype showed up many times. The CDR3 spells CSVPGGGSGELFF. CDR3 in DNA: TGCAGCGTTCCCGGTGGTGGGAGCGGGGAGCTGTTTTTT. The J gene is TRBJ2-2, the V gene TRBV29-1; maybe TRBD2 (5 bases). This CDR3 has 13 amino acids. Trimming took 5 bases from V and 7 from J, leaving 14 bases between them. Germline values: CDR1 SQVTM, CDR2 ANQGSEA.

CDR3 DNA: TGCGCCAGCAGCTTGCGGGGGATCCATCCCCCTTACGAGCAGTACTTC. Its protein product is CASSLRGIHPPYEQYF. The chain recombines TRBV5-1 with TRBJ2-7, with D perhaps matching TRBD2 (6 bases). Germline V gene sequence: CDR1 SGHRS, CDR2 YFSETQ. V gave up 1 base and J gave up 4 bases, with 18 bases separating them. The CDR3 sequence is 16 residues long.

The chain couples TRBV7-9 to TRBJ1-5; D gene unclear. This CDR3 is 13 amino acids long. V lost 2 bases and J 11 bases, leaving 13 bases between the germline ends. Per the germline V gene, CDR1 is SEHNR and CDR2 is FQNEAQ (reference sequence). The CDR3 bases are TGTGCCAGCAGCTTAATCACGGACGAGGCCCAGCATTTT. Translating it yields CASSLITDEAQHF.

This clonotype was seen many times. This chain links TRBV27 with TRBJ2-3, with D unresolved. V lost 3 bases, J lost 4 bases, and 14 bases lay in between. This CDR3 has 15 residues. CDR1 and CDR2 (germline): MNHEY, SMNVEV (reference sequence). CDR3 loop: CASSFWARRADTQYF. The CDR3 DNA reads as TGTGCCAGCAGTTTTTGGGCCAGACGGGCAGATACGCAGTATTTT.

This clonotype has just a few counts. The chain has TRBV3-1 and TRBJ2-7, with D maybe TRBD2 (5 bases). V shed 0 bases and J shed 1 base, with 13 bases lying between them. The germline V gene has CDR1 LGHDT and CDR2 YNNKEL (reference sequence). This CDR3 has 16 residues. CDR3 sequence reads: CASSQEGRRQSYEQYF. In nucleotides, the CDR3 is TGTGCCAGCAGCCAAGAAGGTCGGAGGCAATCCTACGAGCAGTACTTC.

The rearrangement uses TRBV6-5 and TRBJ2-3; TRBD1 aligns across 7 bases. In germline, CDR1 is MNHEY, CDR2 SVGAGI. The CDR3 contains 14 residues. Trimming cost V 5 bases and J 0 bases; bases outside gene matches: 2. The chain's CDR3 is CASSTGASTDTQYF. In nucleotides, the CDR3 is TGTGCCAGCAGTACAGGGGCTAGCACAGATACGCAGTATTTT.

By share, this clonotype ranks as medium-sized. This CDR3 reads CASSQGSRVNEQFF. Here the CDR3 DNA reads TGTGCCAGCAGTCAGGGGAGTAGAGTCAATGAGCAGTTCTTC. The chain combines TRBV27 with TRBJ2-1, with D possibly matching TRBD1 (6 bases). There are 14 residues in the CDR3. In germline, CDR1 is MNHEY, CDR2 SMNVEV (reference sequence). The germline V and J ends were trimmed by 5 bases and 6 bases, with 14 bases remaining between them.

This clonotype was counted many times. The CDR3 here is CSARVAGSINSPLHF. The CDR3 DNA is TGCAGTGCTAGAGTAGCCGGGTCGATTAATTCACCCCTCCACTTT. This chain links TRBV20-1 with TRBJ1-6; D is ambiguous. The CDR3 spans 15 residues. CDR1 and CDR2 (germline): DFQATT, SNEGSKA (reference sequence). V lost 1 base and J 6 bases, leaving 13 bases between the germline ends.

This sequence joins TRBV19 and TRBJ2-7; 7 bases map to TRBD1. V shed 1 base and J 2 bases; nucleotides not matched to a gene: 8. The CDR3 loop spans 16 amino acids. Germline lookup yields CDR1 LNHDA and CDR2 SQIVND (reference sequence). The CDR3 loop is CASSIAGTVPTYEQYF. CDR3 DNA sequence: TGTGCCAGTAGTATAGCTGGGACAGTCCCAACCTACGAGCAGTACTTC. Variable domain in full (rest from reference TRBV19 and TRBJ2-7): DGGITQSPKYLFRKEGQNVTLSCEQNLNHDAMYWYRQDPGQGLRLIYYSQIVNDFQKGDIAEGYSVSREKKESFPLTVTSAQKNPTAFYLCASSIAGTVPTYEQYFGPGTRLTVT.

The chain has TRBV6-5 and TRBJ2-7; a weak D match, TRBD1 (6 bases). Germline V gene data show CDR1 as MNHEY and CDR2 as SVGAGI. The length of the CDR3 is 13 residues. Between the trimmed V and J ends, which lost 5 bases and 6 bases, there was a span of 14 bases. As DNA, the CDR3 is TGTGCCAGCAGTCTACAGGGACGGGGCGAGCAGTACTTC. Translated, it gives CASSLQGRGEQYF.

The gene calls are TRBV4-3 and TRBJ2-4; D might be TRBD1 or TRBD2, each matching 5 bases. Germline-derived CDR1 and CDR2 are LGHNA and YSLEER. CDR3 length: 15 amino acids. The V gene lost 3 bases and the J gene lost 5 bases, with 14 bases spanning the gap. The DNA for the CDR3 is TGCGCCAGCAGCCAGGGGGTGACTAACGAAAACATTCAGTACTTC. Translation: CASSQGVTNENIQYF.

This clonotype showed up just a few times. This chain uses TRBV30 with TRBJ2-7; the D gene is possibly TRBD1 (6 bases). V was cut by 3 bases and J by 6 bases, with 27 bases left in between. Germline CDR1 reads GTSNPN; CDR2 reads SVGIG (reference sequence). This CDR3 has 17 residues. The CDR3, as DNA: TGTGCCTGGAGCGGACAGAGCCTACCCAGGCCGGTTGGCGAGCAGTACTTC. Protein product: CAWSGQSLPRPVGEQYF. Based on the CDR3 plus reference TRBV30 and TRBJ2-7, the full variable domain is SQTIHQWPATLVQPVGSPLSLECTVEGTSNPNLYWYRQAAGRGLQLLFYSVGIGQISSEVPQNLSASRPQDRQFILSSKKLLLSDSGFYLCAWSGQSLPRPVGEQYFGPGTRLTVT.

This clonotype has ten or more counts. The chain links TRBV29-1 to TRBJ2-7; 7 bases match TRBD2. CDR1 SQVTM and CDR2 ANQGSEA come from the germline V gene. The CDR3 has 11 residues. With V trimmed by 4 bases and J by 3 bases, 0 bases remained unmatched. DNA of the CDR3: TGCAGCGTTGGGGACTACTACGAGCAGTACTTC. Translation gives CSVGDYYEQYF.

This clonotype has more than one count but fewer than ten. This sequence joins TRBV4-1 and TRBJ2-1; D assignment may be TRBD1 or TRBD2 (5 bases each). Germline CDR1 MGHRA, CDR2 YSYEKL. The CDR3 is made up of 18 amino acids. Trimming stripped 0 bases from V and 0 bases from J, with 15 bases between. In DNA form, the CDR3 reads TGCGCCAGCAGCCAAGATTCAGCAGGGACGAGCTCCTACAATGAGCAGTTCTTC. Translating gives CASSQDSAGTSSYNEQFF.

This clonotype appeared many times. The rearrangement links TRBV6-1 to TRBJ1-5; D gene unclear. From germline, CDR1 is MNHNS and CDR2 SASEGT. Trimming removed 5 bases from V and 0 bases from J, with 17 bases in between. The CDR3 runs to 17 residues. CDR3 in DNA: TGTGCCAGCAGTATTCTGGGGAGCCTTGATAGCAATCAGCCCCAGCATTTT. This gives the protein CASSILGSLDSNQPQHF.

This clonotype was detected a few times. The genes are TRBV4-2 and TRBJ2-1; the match to TRBD2 covers 9 bases. The germline V gene has CDR1 LGHNA and CDR2 YNFKEQ. CDR3 size: 16 residues. V shed 1 base, J shed 6 bases, and the junction held 7 bases outside the gene matches. CDR3 in DNA: TGTGCCAGCAGCCAAGGAGGCGGGGGGGCCGTCAATGAGCAGTTCTTC. This gives the protein CASSQGGGGAVNEQFF.

A few counts support this clonotype. This chain joins TRBV5-1 and TRBJ1-5; 7 nucleotides agree with TRBD1. CDR1 and CDR2 (germline): SGHRS, YFSETQ. V dropped 4 bases and J dropped 5; count of bases not matched to a gene: 24. The CDR3 extends over 20 amino acids. The CDR3 is CASSPGPLPRRGTVDQPQHF. In DNA, the CDR3 is TGCGCCAGCAGCCCCGGACCCCTCCCACGGCGCGGGACAGTTGATCAGCCCCAGCATTTT.

This clonotype was observed a handful of times. V and J are TRBV4-1 and TRBJ2-5; D gene unclear. The V and J ends lost 1 base and 1 base respectively, with 16 bases between them. In germline, CDR1 is MGHRA, CDR2 YSYEKL. This CDR3 has 17 residues. In nucleotides, the CDR3 is TGCGCCAGCAGCCAAGTCTTCCCAGGACCCAGCCAAGAGACCCAGTACTTC. This gives the protein CASSQVFPGPSQETQYF.

This clonotype showed up many times. The rearrangement joins TRBV6-2 or TRBV6-3 to TRBJ1-1, with unresolved D. This CDR3 spans 11 amino acids. Trimming took off 4 bases at V and 10 bases at J, with 10 bases between the two ends. The germline V gene has CDR1 MNHEY and CDR2 SVGEGT. The CDR3 nucleotides are TGTGCCAGCAGTTCGGCGAACATAGCTTTCTTT. It codes for CASSSANIAFF.

This clonotype has a count of ten or more. The chain joins TRBV19 to TRBJ2-7; 11 bases map to TRBD1. This CDR3 is built from 14 residues. V lost 4 bases, J lost 4 bases, and 3 bases stayed unmatched. Germline CDR1 is LNHDA and CDR2 is SQIVND (reference sequence). The CDR3 coding sequence is TGTGCCAGTAGTACGGACAGGGGGCCTTACGAGCAGTACTTC. Translated: CASSTDRGPYEQYF.

The chain recombines TRBV29-1 with TRBJ2-7; D might be TRBD2 (5 bases). This CDR3 contains 12 residues. V shed 3 bases and J shed 2 bases, with 8 bases lying between them. From germline, CDR1 is SQVTM and CDR2 ANQGSEA. The CDR3 region is CSVDTEAYEQYF. Written as DNA, the CDR3 is TGCAGCGTTGATACGGAGGCCTACGAGCAGTACTTC.

V is TRBV3-1 and J is TRBJ2-5; 15 bases are a match to TRBD2. The CDR3 is 19 residues long. V shed 4 bases, J shed 0 bases, and the junction held 9 bases outside the gene matches. Germline V gene sequence: CDR1 LGHDT, CDR2 YNNKEL (reference sequence). CDR3: CASSPDWTSGGAHQETQYF. The CDR3 nucleotides are TGTGCCAGCAGCCCCGATTGGACTAGCGGGGGGGCCCACCAAGAGACCCAGTACTTC.

This clonotype was seen a few times. V is TRBV7-2 and J is TRBJ1-3; no clear D. V shed 0 bases and J shed 0 bases, with 6 bases lying between them. Germline V gene lookup returns CDR1 SGHTA and CDR2 FQGNSA. The CDR3 spans 15 residues. The DNA of the CDR3 is TGTGCCAGCAGCTTAGCTTCCCACTCTGGAAACACCATATATTTT. Amino acid sequence: CASSLASHSGNTIYF.

This clonotype was recorded a few times. This chain joins TRBV5-5 and TRBJ1-4; 7 bases are shared with TRBD1. This CDR3 region has 15 residues. Germline CDR1 is SGHKS and CDR2 is YYEKEE (reference sequence). Trimming cost V 4 bases and J 4 bases; bases outside gene matches: 7. CDR3 protein: CASSLRTGFNEKLFF. In DNA form, the CDR3 reads TGTGCCAGCAGCCTGCGGACAGGTTTTAATGAAAAACTGTTTTTT.

At least ten counts were recorded for this clonotype. This sequence joins TRBV7-8 and TRBJ2-3, with D perhaps TRBD1 or TRBD2 (5 bases each). Germline V gene data show CDR1 as SGHVS and CDR2 as FQNEAQ. The CDR3 covers 15 residues. V lost 2 bases, J lost 5 bases, and 14 bases lay in between. CDR3 DNA sequence: TGTGCCAGCAGCTTATACAGGCGGGTCGAAGATACGCAGTATTTT. It encodes CASSLYRRVEDTQYF. Based on the CDR3 plus reference TRBV7-8 and TRBJ2-3, the full variable domain is GAGVSQSPRYKVAKRGQDVALRCDPISGHVSLFWYQQALGQGPEFLTYFQNEAQLDKSGLPSDRFFAERPEGSVSTLKIQRTQQEDSAVYLCASSLYRRVEDTQYFGPGTRLTVL.